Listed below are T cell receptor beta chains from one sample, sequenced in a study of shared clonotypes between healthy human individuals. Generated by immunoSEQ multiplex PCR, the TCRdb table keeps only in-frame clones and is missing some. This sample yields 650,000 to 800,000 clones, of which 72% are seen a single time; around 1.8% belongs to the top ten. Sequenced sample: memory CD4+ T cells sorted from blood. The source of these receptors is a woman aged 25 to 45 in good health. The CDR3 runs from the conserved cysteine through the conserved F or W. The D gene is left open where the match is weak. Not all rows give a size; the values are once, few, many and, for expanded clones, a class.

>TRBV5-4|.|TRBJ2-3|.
CASSHFGVPPDTQYF
TGTGCCAGCAGCCACTTCGGCGTCCCCCCAGATACGCAGTATTTT
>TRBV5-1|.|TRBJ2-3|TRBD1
CASSTQQGPDTQYF
TGCGCCAGCAGCACACAACAGGGGCCAGATACGCAGTATTTT
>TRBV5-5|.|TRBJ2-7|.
CASSPGRNFSREQYF
TGTGCCAGCAGCCCCGGGAGAAATTTCAGCCGCGAGCAGTACTTC
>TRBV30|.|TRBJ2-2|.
CAWRRPGTGVGELFF
TGTGCCTGGAGGCGACCCGGGACGGGGGTCGGGGAGCTGTTTTTT
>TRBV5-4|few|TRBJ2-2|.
CASSFLAPGPLNTGELFF
TGTGCCAGCAGCTTTCTAGCGCCAGGTCCCTTAAACACCGGGGAGCTGTTTTTT
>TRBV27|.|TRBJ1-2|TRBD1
CASSLTVRGDYGYTF
TGTGCCAGCAGTTTAACAGTCAGGGGGGACTATGGCTACACCTTC
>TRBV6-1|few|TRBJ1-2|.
CASSDFTGPNYGYTF
TGTGCCAGCAGTGATTTCACAGGGCCGAACTATGGCTACACCTTC
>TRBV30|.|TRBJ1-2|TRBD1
CACRDRGAYGYTF
TGTGCCTGCCGGGACAGGGGTGCTTATGGCTACACCTTC
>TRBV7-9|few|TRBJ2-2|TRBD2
CASSPLAGDTGELFF
TGTGCCAGCAGCCCGCTAGCGGGTGACACCGGGGAGCTGTTTTTT
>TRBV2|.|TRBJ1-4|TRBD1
CASHTQGVGGEKLFF
TGTGCCAGCCACACACAGGGGGTGGGAGGAGAAAAACTGTTTTTT
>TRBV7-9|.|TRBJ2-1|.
CASSASRSYNEQFF
TGTGCCAGCAGCGCTAGTCGCTCCTACAATGAGCAGTTCTTC
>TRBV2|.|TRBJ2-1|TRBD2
CASSAWTSIGEQFF
TGTGCCAGCAGCGCCTGGACTAGCATCGGTGAGCAGTTCTTC
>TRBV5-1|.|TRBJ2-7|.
CASSPAVAYSYEQYF
TGCGCCAGCAGCCCTGCGGTAGCCTACTCCTACGAGCAGTACTTC
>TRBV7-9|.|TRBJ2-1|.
CASSSRGTDYNEQFF
TGTGCCAGCAGCTCCCGGGGGACAGATTACAATGAGCAGTTCTTC
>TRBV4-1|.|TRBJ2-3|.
CASSQGPMGTDTQYF
TGCGCCAGCAGCCAAGGCCCCATGGGGACAGATACGCAGTATTTT
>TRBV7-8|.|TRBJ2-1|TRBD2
CASSIGWLAGVRDEQFF
TGTGCCAGCAGCATTGGTTGGCTAGCGGGAGTTCGGGATGAGCAGTTCTTC
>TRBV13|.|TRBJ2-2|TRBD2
CASSYATSGPANTGELFF
TGTGCCAGCAGCTACGCGACTAGCGGGCCCGCGAACACCGGGGAGCTGTTTTTT
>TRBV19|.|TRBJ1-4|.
CASSIGGTVNEKLFF
TGTGCCAGTAGTATCGGCGGGACGGTGAATGAAAAACTGTTTTTT
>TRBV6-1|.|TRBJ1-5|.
CASNVGGGNQPQHF
TGTGCCAGCAATGTCGGGGGCGGCAATCAGCCCCAGCATTTT
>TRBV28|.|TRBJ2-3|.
CASSLPLKDTQYF
TGTGCCAGCAGTTTACCCCTAAAAGATACGCAGTATTTT
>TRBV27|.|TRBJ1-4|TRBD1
CASSSPTGGYEKLFF
TGTGCCAGCAGTTCCCCGACAGGGGGTTATGAAAAACTGTTTTTT
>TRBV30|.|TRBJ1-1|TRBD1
CAGTGGGPEAFF
TGTGCCGGAACAGGGGGCGGCCCTGAAGCTTTCTTT
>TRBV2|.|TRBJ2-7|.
CASKRTYEQYF
TGTGCCAGCAAGCGGACCTACGAGCAGTACTTC
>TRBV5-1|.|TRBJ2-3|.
CASKGRGLSDTQYF
TGCGCCAGCAAGGGAAGGGGTCTTTCAGATACGCAGTATTTT
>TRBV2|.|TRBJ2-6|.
CASSRKSGANVLTF
TGTGCCAGCAGTCGGAAATCTGGGGCCAACGTCCTGACTTTC
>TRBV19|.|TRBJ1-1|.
CASSKRDEAFF
TGTGCCAGTAGTAAGAGGGACGAAGCTTTCTTT
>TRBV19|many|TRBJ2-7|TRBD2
CASSITSGTYEQYF
TGTGCCAGTAGTATAACTAGCGGCACCTACGAGCAGTACTTC
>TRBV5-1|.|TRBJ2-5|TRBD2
CASSPPGGETQYF
TGCGCCAGCAGCCCGCCGGGGGGAGAGACCCAGTACTTC
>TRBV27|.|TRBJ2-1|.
CASSPRPGDTAGEQFF
TGTGCCAGCAGTCCGCGCCCGGGGGATACGGCGGGAGAGCAGTTCTTC
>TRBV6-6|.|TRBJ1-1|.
CASSSRQNTEAFF
TGTGCCAGCAGTTCCAGACAGAACACTGAAGCTTTCTTT
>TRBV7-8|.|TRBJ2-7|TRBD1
CASSEARDRAFSYEQYF
TGTGCCAGCAGCGAGGCCAGGGACAGGGCTTTCTCCTACGAGCAGTACTTC
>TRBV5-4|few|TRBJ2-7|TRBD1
CASSSDRGKFEQYF
TGTGCCAGCAGCTCGGACAGGGGAAAATTCGAGCAGTACTTC
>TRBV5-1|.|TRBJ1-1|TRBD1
CASSPQGVEAFF
TGCGCCAGCAGCCCACAGGGGGTAGAGGCTTTCTTT